The 27 T cell receptor beta chains below were found in one sample sequenced in a study of Ad26.COV2.S vaccination and SARS-CoV-2 variants. The table came from immunoSEQ multiplex PCR; TCRdb's copy has only in-frame clones and leaves some out. The sample includes 400,000 to 450,000 clones, about 90% of them seen just once. Noted treatment: over 15 received Ad26.COV2.S at low or high dose, single or two shots; roughly 5 received placebo; per-sample allocation not given. Sampling took place 63 days after the first vaccine or placebo injection. Sequencing was performed on peripheral blood, taken in a trial of Ad26.COV2.S vaccine versus placebo. All receptors come from a person aged 18 to 65 who received the Ad26.COV2.S COVID-19 vaccine or a placebo.

The chain couples TRBV19 to TRBJ1-1; 9 bases map to TRBD1. This CDR3 is built from 13 residues. Per germline, CDR1 LNHDA and CDR2 SQIVND (reference sequence). The V segment lost 10 bases and the J segment 6 bases; nucleotides outside the gene matches: 9. CDR3 residues: CATLDRGSSEAFF. As DNA, the CDR3 is TGTGCCACCCTGGACAGGGGATCATCTGAAGCTTTCTTT.

The chain couples TRBV7-9 to TRBJ1-4; 7 bases align to TRBD1. Germline lookup yields CDR1 SEHNR and CDR2 FQNEAQ (reference sequence). J gave up 2 bases and V 1 base, and 7 bases lay outside the gene matches. CDR3 length: 17 amino acids. As DNA, the CDR3 is TGTGCCAGCAGCTTAGGCCACAGGGGAGGCACTAATGAAAAACTGTTTTTT. The encoded protein is CASSLGHRGGTNEKLFF.

The V call is TRBV7-9, the J call TRBJ2-1, with D maybe TRBD1 (5 bases). V lost 5 bases, J lost 2 bases, and 16 bases lay in between. This CDR3 region has 16 residues. Germline lookup yields CDR1 SEHNR and CDR2 FQNEAQ (reference sequence). The CDR3 reads CASSPPDIEAYNEQFF. The CDR3 DNA is TGTGCCAGCAGCCCACCGGACATAGAGGCCTACAATGAGCAGTTCTTC.

The chain couples TRBV7-6 to TRBJ1-1; no definite D call. V was clipped by 5 bases and J by 3 bases, with 10 bases between them. The V gene's germline CDR1 is SGHVS and CDR2 FNYEAQ. This CDR3 comprises 13 residues. As DNA, the CDR3 is TGTGCCAGCAGCCCCTCGGCCGACACTGAAGCTTTCTTT. This translates into CASSPSADTEAFF. The full variable domain, with the rest looked up from reference TRBV7-6 and TRBJ1-1, is GAGVSQSPRYKVTKRGQDVALRCDPISGHVSLYWYRQALGQGPEFLTYFNYEAQQDKSGLPNDRFSAERPEGSISTLTIQRTEQRDSAMYRCASSPSADTEAFFGQGTRLTVV.

The V call is TRBV7-6, the J call TRBJ2-7, with no clear D. V gave up 5 bases and J gave up 0 bases, with 11 bases separating them. The CDR3 is 14 amino acids. The germline V gene has CDR1 SGHVS and CDR2 FNYEAQ. CDR3 in DNA: TGTGCCAGCAGCCCTGAAGGGTCCTCCTACGAGCAGTACTTC. It is translated as CASSPEGSSYEQYF.

This clone was counted a few times. At the DNA level, this CDR3 is encoded by other sequences in the same sample as well. The chain joins TRBV6-6 to TRBJ2-7; 11 nucleotides align to TRBD1. The CDR3 contains 14 residues. V was pared by 4 bases and J by 2 bases, with 1 base of the junction left unmatched. Germline CDR1 and CDR2: MNHNY and SVGAGI (reference sequence). In DNA form, the CDR3 reads TGTGCCAGCAGTTTGGGACAGGGGGCCTACGAGCAGTACTTC. Amino acid sequence: CASSLGQGAYEQYF.

The J gene is TRBJ2-5, the V gene TRBV28, with TRBD1 matching over 9 bases. CDR3 length equals 15 residues. V shed 6 bases and J 6 bases; nucleotides not matched to a gene: 11. The germline V gene encodes CDR1 MDHEN and CDR2 SYDVKM. DNA for the CDR3: TGTGCCAGCAGCATCAACAGGGGGCGGAGGAAGACCCAGTACTTC. It codes for CASSINRGRRKTQYF.

The V and J genes are TRBV28 and TRBJ1-6; unclear D gene. Trimming took 3 bases from V and 7 from J, leaving 4 bases between them. The CDR3 is 12 amino acids. Germline values: CDR1 MDHEN, CDR2 SYDVKM. The CDR3 sequence is CASSLANSPLHF. The CDR3 coding sequence is TGTGCCAGCAGTTTGGCGAATTCACCCCTCCACTTT.

The chain links TRBV18 to TRBJ1-2; D is perhaps TRBD1 (5 bases). The CDR3 sequence is 15 residues long. Trimming shortened V by 1 base and J by 5 bases, and 14 bases separated the two germline ends. Germline CDR1 reads KGHSH; CDR2 reads LQKENI. The CDR3 sequence is CASSPQGSFYYGYTF. The CDR3 DNA follows: TGTGCCAGCTCACCACAGGGGTCGTTTTATTATGGCTACACCTTC.

This clone was counted between two and nine times. This chain uses TRBV7-9 with TRBJ1-6, with 7 nucleotides matching TRBD1. Losses at the gene ends were 5 bases for V and 7 bases for J; bases not matched to a gene: 11. Germline assignment: CDR1 SEHNR and CDR2 FQNEAQ (reference sequence). CDR3 length equals 16 residues. The CDR3 coding sequence is TGTGCCAGCAGCCGGAGACAGGGCTGGGTGAATTCACCCCTCCACTTT. Protein: CASSRRQGWVNSPLHF.

The J gene is TRBJ2-1, the V gene TRBV29-1; no definite D call. This CDR3 is built from 13 residues. CDR1 and CDR2 (germline): SQVTM, ANQGSEA. Trimming removed 8 bases at V and 9 bases at J, with 20 bases between. This CDR3 reads CSFRVGSIFEQFF. The CDR3, as DNA: TGCAGCTTCAGAGTCGGGTCGATATTTGAGCAGTTCTTC.

The chain uses TRBV28 and TRBJ2-7; D is ambiguous. The germline V and J ends were trimmed by 3 bases and 6 bases, with 9 bases remaining between them. This CDR3 region has 12 residues. The germline V gene has CDR1 MDHEN and CDR2 SYDVKM. The CDR3 spells CASSLRGTEQYF. CDR3 bases: TGTGCCAGCAGTTTGCGCGGAACCGAGCAGTACTTC.

The J gene is TRBJ2-3, the V gene TRBV19; 7 nucleotides align to TRBD1. The ends lost 5 bases at V and 2 bases at J; junction bases unmatched: 16. CDR3 length: 18 residues. Germline loops: CDR1 LNHDA, CDR2 SQIVND (reference sequence). CDR3 loop: CASSFITGAPADTDTQYF. Written as DNA, the CDR3 is TGTGCCAGTAGTTTCATAACAGGGGCCCCGGCAGACACAGATACGCAGTATTTT.

This sequence joins TRBV28 and TRBJ2-1; 8 nucleotides align to TRBD2. The length of the CDR3 is 15 residues. The junction had 6 bases not matched to a gene; V was cut back by 4 bases and J by 4 bases. Germline CDR1 and CDR2: MDHEN and SYDVKM. The CDR3 DNA is TGTGCCAGCAGTTCCCCGGGGGGGCGTTACAATGAGCAGTTCTTC. It codes for CASSSPGGRYNEQFF. Full variable domain (missing parts from reference TRBV28 and TRBJ2-1): DVKVTQSSRYLVKRTGEKVFLECVQDMDHENMFWYRQDPGLGLRLIYFSYDVKMKEKGDIPEGYSVSREKKERFSLILESASTNQTSMYLCASSSPGGRYNEQFFGPGTRLTVL.

This chain joins TRBV27 and TRBJ2-3; the D gene is possibly TRBD1 (6 bases). Trimming cost V 2 bases and J 6 bases, with 12 bases left between them. Looked up from germline, CDR1 is MNHEY and CDR2 is SMNVEV (reference sequence). This CDR3 is built from 14 residues. The chain's CDR3 is CASSLQGQGDTQYF. The DNA of the CDR3 is TGTGCCAGCAGTTTACAGGGGCAGGGCGATACGCAGTATTTT.

The V and J genes are TRBV5-1 and TRBJ1-1, with 7 bases that match TRBD1. With 4 bases clipped from V and 4 bases from J, the junction kept 16 bases outside the gene matches. Germline loops: CDR1 SGHRS, CDR2 YFSETQ. This CDR3 is 17 amino acids long. The CDR3 region has the DNA TGCGCCAGCAGCCCCGAGACAGGGTCGTGGATAAGCACTGAAGCTTTCTTT. Protein sequence: CASSPETGSWISTEAFF.

This chain joins TRBV27 and TRBJ2-4; D gene unclear. Germline assignment: CDR1 MNHEY and CDR2 SMNVEV (reference sequence). CDR3 length equals 12 residues. V shed 4 bases and J shed 11 bases, with 12 bases lying between them. For the CDR3, the DNA is TGTGCCAGCAGTTCCGGGTCGCGCTTTCAGTACTTC. Amino acid sequence: CASSSGSRFQYF.

V and J are TRBV28 and TRBJ1-1; 8 bases fit TRBD1. V shed 6 bases and J 2 bases; nucleotides not matched to a gene: 5. This CDR3 comprises 14 residues. Germline V lookup: CDR1 MDHEN, CDR2 SYDVKM. In DNA, the CDR3 is TGTGCCAGCAGCTCCCCAGGGGGCAACACTGAAGCTTTCTTT. Translated: CASSSPGGNTEAFF.

V gene TRBV12-3 or TRBV12-4 combines with J gene TRBJ2-1, with 7 bases identical to TRBD2. Trimming removed 10 bases from V and 10 bases from J; junction bases left unmatched: 13. This CDR3 contains 13 residues. The CDR3 is CATCPQRGLEQFF. In DNA form, the CDR3 reads TGTGCCACCTGTCCTCAGCGGGGCCTGGAGCAGTTCTTC.

This sequence joins TRBV5-4 and TRBJ2-7; the D is unclear. Germline loops: CDR1 SGHNT, CDR2 YYREEE (reference sequence). The V and J ends lost 6 bases and 1 base respectively, with 8 bases between them. The CDR3 contains 12 residues. CDR3 DNA sequence: TGTGCCAGCAACAACGAGTCCTACGAGCAGTACTTC. It codes for CASNNESYEQYF. Full variable domain (missing parts from reference TRBV5-4 and TRBJ2-7): ETGVTQSPTHLIKTRGQQVTLRCSSQSGHNTVSWYQQALGQGPQFIFQYYREEENGRGNFPPRFSGLQFPNYSSELNVNALELDDSALYLCASNNESYEQYFGPGTRLTVT.

The table lists this clone with a few counts. The chain joins TRBV6-1 to TRBJ2-3, with a possible D match to TRBD1 (6 bases). The CDR3 has 17 amino acids. CDR1 and CDR2 from the germline V gene are MNHNS and SASEGT. With 3 bases removed from V and 3 bases from J, the gap between germline ends came to 19 bases. The chain's CDR3 is CASSDTGKSISTDTQYF. CDR3 nucleotides: TGTGCCAGCAGTGACACAGGGAAATCAATTAGTACAGATACGCAGTATTTT.

This rearrangement joins TRBV4-3 to TRBJ2-1, with 11 bases identical to TRBD2. After removal of 4 bases from V and 2 bases from J, the junction contained 7 bases not matched to a gene. Looked up from germline, CDR1 is LGHNA and CDR2 is YSLEER. The CDR3 is 17 amino acids. CDR3 loop: CASSPLTSGDPYNEQFF. The CDR3 DNA follows: TGCGCCAGCAGCCCGCTGACTAGCGGGGACCCCTACAATGAGCAGTTCTTC.

The rearrangement uses TRBV3-1 (or the pseudogene TRBV3-2) and TRBJ2-7, with TRBD1 identical over 9 bases. CDR3 length: 18 residues. V lost 1 base to trimming and J lost 2 bases; unmatched junction nucleotides: 12. Germline V gives CDR1 LGHDT, CDR2 YNNKEL (reference sequence). The CDR3 here is CASSQGAGTGPNPYEQYF. The CDR3 region has the DNA TGTGCCAGCAGCCAAGGGGCCGGGACAGGGCCCAATCCCTACGAGCAGTACTTC.

This chain joins TRBV6-5 and TRBJ1-2; 10 nucleotides align to TRBD1. Germline V gene data show CDR1 as MNHEY and CDR2 as SVGAGI. The V gene end was trimmed by 2 bases and the J gene end by 5 bases; junction bases not matched to a gene: 2. The CDR3 sequence is 14 residues long. CDR3 in DNA: TGTGCCAGCAGTTACACGGGACAGGGGTATGGCTACACCTTC. It specifies CASSYTGQGYGYTF.

The rearrangement uses TRBV19 and TRBJ1-1; D is undetermined. This CDR3 is 14 amino acids long. Trimming shortened V by 3 bases and J by 1 base, and 9 bases separated the two germline ends. The germline V gene has CDR1 LNHDA and CDR2 SQIVND (reference sequence). CDR3: CASSIDRKNTEAFF. The CDR3 bases are TGTGCCAGTAGTATTGACCGTAAGAACACTGAAGCTTTCTTT.

V is TRBV30 and J is TRBJ2-1, with TRBD1 matching over 9 bases. Germline V lookup: CDR1 GTSNPN, CDR2 SVGIG (reference sequence). The length of the CDR3 is 15 residues. Trimming cost V 3 bases and J 4 bases; bases outside gene matches: 7. The CDR3 is CAWRIQGAQYNEQFF. CDR3 coding DNA: TGTGCCTGGAGGATACAGGGGGCGCAATACAATGAGCAGTTCTTC.

DNA of the CDR3: TGCGCCAGCAGCCAAGATTCTAGCGGGGCAATCGAGCAGTACTTC. Translating gives CASSQDSSGAIEQYF. The rearrangement links TRBV4-3 to TRBJ2-7, with TRBD2 matching over 9 bases. V shed 0 bases and J 6 bases; nucleotides not matched to a gene: 6. CDR1 LGHNA and CDR2 YSLEER come from the germline V gene. This CDR3 has 15 residues.